This T cell receptor beta chain was identified during a study of T cell responses to AZD1222 COVID-19 vaccine. Study-level points and caveats: Regions 160-218 and 743-854 dominated among vaccine-associated CD4 TCRs spanning spike. Clonal diversity was possibly underestimated, and white British individuals and females predominated among donors. Baseline serology detected seropositivity in only a handful of AZD1222 recipients. Epitopes outside B.1.351 and B.1.1.7 mutated regions reportedly drew nearly half of spike TCRs.

A remark on this clone: Its specificity is unknown.

Sequenced by immunoSEQ multiplex PCR; TCRdb stores in-frame clones only, minus some. Among 100,000 to 120,000 clones listed, approximately 85% were seen once. This CDR3 spans 17 amino acids. CDR1 SGDLS and CDR2 YYNGEE come from the germline V gene. V gave up 3 bases and J gave up 4 bases; unmatched junction bases: 11. Sequencing used peripheral blood, obtained on day 0 of AZD1222 vaccination. The chain uses TRBV9 and TRBJ2-5, with 11 positions matching TRBD2. The sequence was collected from an adult in good health. CDR3 protein: CASSAEWGTSGVETQYF. CDR3 sequence (DNA): TGTGCCAGCAGCGCGGAGTGGGGGACTAGCGGTGTAGAGACCCAGTACTTC.